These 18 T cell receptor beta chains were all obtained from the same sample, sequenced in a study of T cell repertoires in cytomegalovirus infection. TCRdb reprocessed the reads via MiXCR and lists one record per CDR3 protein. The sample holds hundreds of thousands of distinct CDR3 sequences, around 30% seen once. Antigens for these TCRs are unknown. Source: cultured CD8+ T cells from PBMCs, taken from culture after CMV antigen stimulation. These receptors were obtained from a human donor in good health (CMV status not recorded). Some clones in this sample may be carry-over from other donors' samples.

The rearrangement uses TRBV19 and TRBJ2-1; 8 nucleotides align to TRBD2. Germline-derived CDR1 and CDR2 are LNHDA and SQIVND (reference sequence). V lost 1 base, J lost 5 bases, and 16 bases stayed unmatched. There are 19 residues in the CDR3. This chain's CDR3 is CASSIVGLAGGPSDNEQFF. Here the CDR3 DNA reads TGTGCCAGTAGTATAGTGGGGCTAGCGGGCGGACCTTCCGACAATGAGCAGTTCTTC.

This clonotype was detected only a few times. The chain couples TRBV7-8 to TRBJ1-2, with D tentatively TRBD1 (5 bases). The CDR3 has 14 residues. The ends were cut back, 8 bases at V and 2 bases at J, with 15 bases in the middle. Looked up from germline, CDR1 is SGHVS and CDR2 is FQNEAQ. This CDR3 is CASWGSTGNYGYTF. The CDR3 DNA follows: TGTGCCAGCTGGGGGTCTACGGGGAACTATGGCTACACCTTC.

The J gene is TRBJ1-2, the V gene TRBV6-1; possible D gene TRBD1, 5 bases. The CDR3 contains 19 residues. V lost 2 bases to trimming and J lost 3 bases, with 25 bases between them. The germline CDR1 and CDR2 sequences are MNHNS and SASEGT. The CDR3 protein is CASSEYRMGLGTSDYGYTF. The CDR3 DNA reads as TGTGCCAGCAGTGAATACAGGATGGGATTAGGTACTTCTGACTATGGCTACACCTTC.

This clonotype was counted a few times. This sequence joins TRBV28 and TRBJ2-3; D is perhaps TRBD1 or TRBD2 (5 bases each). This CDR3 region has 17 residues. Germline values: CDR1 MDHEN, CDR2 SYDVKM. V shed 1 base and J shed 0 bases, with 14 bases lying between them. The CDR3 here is CASSLSGPGGSTDTQYF. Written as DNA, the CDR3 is TGTGCCAGCAGTTTATCGGGGCCTGGGGGTAGCACAGATACGCAGTATTTT.

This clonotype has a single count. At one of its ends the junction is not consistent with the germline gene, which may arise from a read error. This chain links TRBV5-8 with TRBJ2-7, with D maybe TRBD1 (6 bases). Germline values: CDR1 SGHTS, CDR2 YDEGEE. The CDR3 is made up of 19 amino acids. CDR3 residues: CANSPAVRFTGSSSYEQYF. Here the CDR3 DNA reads TGTGCCAACAGCCCAGCTGTGAGGTTTACAGGGTCCTCTTCCTACGAGCAGTACTTC.

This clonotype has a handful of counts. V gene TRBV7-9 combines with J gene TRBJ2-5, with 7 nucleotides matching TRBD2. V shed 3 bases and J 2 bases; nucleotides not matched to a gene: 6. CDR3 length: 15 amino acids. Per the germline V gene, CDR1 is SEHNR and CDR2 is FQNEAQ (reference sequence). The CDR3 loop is CASSFGGTLQETQYF. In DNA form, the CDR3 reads TGTGCCAGCAGCTTCGGGGGGACCCTTCAAGAGACCCAGTACTTC.

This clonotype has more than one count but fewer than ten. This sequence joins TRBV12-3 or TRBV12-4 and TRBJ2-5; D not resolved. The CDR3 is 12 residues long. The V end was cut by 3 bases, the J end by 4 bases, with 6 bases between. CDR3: CASSFLPETQYF. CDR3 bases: TGTGCCAGCAGTTTTCTTCCAGAGACCCAGTACTTC.

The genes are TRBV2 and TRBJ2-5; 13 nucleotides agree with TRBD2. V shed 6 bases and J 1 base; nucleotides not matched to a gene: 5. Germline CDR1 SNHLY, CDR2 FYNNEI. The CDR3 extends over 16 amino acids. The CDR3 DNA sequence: TGTGCCAGCAGGGGGACTAGCGGGGATTCCCAAGAGACCCAGTACTTC. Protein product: CASRGTSGDSQETQYF.

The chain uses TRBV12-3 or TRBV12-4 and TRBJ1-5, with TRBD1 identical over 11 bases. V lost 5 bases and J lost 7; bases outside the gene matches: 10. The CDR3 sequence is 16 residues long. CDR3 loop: CASSRTGTGGRQPQHF. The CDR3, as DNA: TGTGCCAGCAGTCGCACCGGGACAGGGGGTAGGCAGCCCCAGCATTTT.

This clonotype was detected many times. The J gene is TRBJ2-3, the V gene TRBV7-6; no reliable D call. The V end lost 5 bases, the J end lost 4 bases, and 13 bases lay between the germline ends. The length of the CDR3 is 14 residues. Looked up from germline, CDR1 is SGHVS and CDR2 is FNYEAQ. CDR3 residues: CASSTALAADTQYF. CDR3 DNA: TGTGCCAGCAGCACCGCTCTGGCCGCAGATACGCAGTATTTT.

Here the CDR3 reads CASSSINRGSTEAFF. In DNA form, the CDR3 reads TGTGCCAGCAGCTCGATTAACAGGGGTAGCACTGAAGCTTTCTTT. This sequence joins TRBV7-6 and TRBJ1-1; TRBD1 matches 7 bases. The CDR3 consists of 15 residues. J was trimmed by 4 bases and V by 4 bases; bases with no gene match: 9. Germline V CDR1 and CDR2: SGHVS, FNYEAQ.

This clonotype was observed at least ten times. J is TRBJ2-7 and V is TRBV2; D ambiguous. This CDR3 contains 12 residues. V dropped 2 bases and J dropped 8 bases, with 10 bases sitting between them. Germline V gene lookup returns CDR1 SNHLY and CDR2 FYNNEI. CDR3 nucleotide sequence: TGTGCCAGCAGTGAATCTTACCTACAGCAGTACGTC. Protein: CASSESYLQQYV.

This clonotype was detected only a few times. CDR3 in DNA: TGTGCCAGCAGCTCGGAGGGGCTGAGGACTGAAGCTTTCTTT. This codes for CASSSEGLRTEAFF. The chain is built from TRBV7-9 and TRBJ1-1; the D gene is possibly TRBD1 (5 bases). The CDR3 length is 14 residues. Trimming took off 4 bases at V and 5 bases at J, with 14 bases between the two ends. Germline V gene sequence: CDR1 SEHNR, CDR2 FQNEAQ (reference sequence). Combining the CDR3 with reference TRBV7-9 and TRBJ1-1 gives the whole variable domain DTGVSQNPRHKITKRGQNVTFRCDPISEHNRLYWYRQTLGQGPEFLTYFQNEAQLEKSRLLSDRFSAERPKGSFSTLEIQRTEQGDSAMYLCASSSEGLRTEAFFGQGTRLTVV.

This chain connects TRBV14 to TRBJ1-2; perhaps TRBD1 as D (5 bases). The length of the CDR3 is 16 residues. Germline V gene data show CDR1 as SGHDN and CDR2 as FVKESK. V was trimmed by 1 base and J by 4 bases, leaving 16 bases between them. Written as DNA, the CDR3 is TGTGCCAGCAGCCAAGTGTCGCTCGACAGACTCTATGGCTACACCTTC. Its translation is CASSQVSLDRLYGYTF.

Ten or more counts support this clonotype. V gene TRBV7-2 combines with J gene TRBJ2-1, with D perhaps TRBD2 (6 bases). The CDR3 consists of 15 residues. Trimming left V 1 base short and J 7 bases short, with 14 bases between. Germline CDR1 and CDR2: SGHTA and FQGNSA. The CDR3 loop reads CASSLGAGPLNEQFF. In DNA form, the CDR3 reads TGTGCCAGCAGCTTAGGGGCGGGGCCGCTGAATGAGCAGTTCTTC. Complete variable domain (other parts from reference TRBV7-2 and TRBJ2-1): GAGVSQSPSNKVTEKGKDVELRCDPISGHTALYWYRQSLGQGLEFLIYFQGNSAPDKSGLPSDRFSAERTGGSVSTLTIQRTQQEDSAVYLCASSLGAGPLNEQFFGPGTRLTVL.

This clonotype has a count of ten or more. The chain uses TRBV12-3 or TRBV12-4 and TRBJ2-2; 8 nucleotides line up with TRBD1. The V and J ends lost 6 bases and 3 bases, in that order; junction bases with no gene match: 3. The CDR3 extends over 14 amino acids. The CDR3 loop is CASRTGVYTGELFF. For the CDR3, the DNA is TGTGCCAGCAGGACAGGGGTTTACACCGGGGAGCTGTTTTTT.

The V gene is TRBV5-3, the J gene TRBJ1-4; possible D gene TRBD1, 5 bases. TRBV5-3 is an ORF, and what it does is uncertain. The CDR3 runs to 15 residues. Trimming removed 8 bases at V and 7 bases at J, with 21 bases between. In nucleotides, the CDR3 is TGTGCCAGCAGCCAAGTGGGGGGGTCAGGTGAAAAACTGTTTTTT. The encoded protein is CASSQVGGSGEKLFF.

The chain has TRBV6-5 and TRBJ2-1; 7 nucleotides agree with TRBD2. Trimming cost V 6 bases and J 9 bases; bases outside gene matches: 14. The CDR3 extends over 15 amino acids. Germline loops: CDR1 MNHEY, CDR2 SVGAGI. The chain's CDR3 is CASSRGLAELGEQFF. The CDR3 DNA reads TGTGCCAGCAGCCGCGGGCTAGCGGAGTTAGGTGAGCAGTTCTTC.